This T cell receptor beta chain is from a study of CD8+ T cells in alopecia areata. Across the study: The tofacitinib course ran for 6 to 18 months and was followed by 6 months off drug. Broader study findings: Across lesional scalp, and particularly alopecia totalis/universalis, clonality surpassed that of normal scalp.

Losses at the gene ends were 5 bases for V and 1 base for J; bases not matched to a gene: 8. Per germline, CDR1 SEHNR and CDR2 FQNEAQ (reference sequence). The CDR3 extends over 16 amino acids. Those with alopecia areata gave lesional scalp punch biopsies and peripheral blood. A word on this clone: Its antigen is still unknown.

RNA was isolated and reverse transcribed to cDNA, the sequencing template. Generated by immunoSEQ multiplex PCR, the TCRdb table keeps only in-frame clones and is missing some. Among almost 250,000 clones listed, under 70% were seen once. This chain uses TRBV7-9 with TRBJ1-1, with TRBD1 matching over 9 bases. This clonotype was sampled from a human donor with alopecia areata. Here the sequenced sample was CD4+ T cells sorted from blood, taken at week 0. Here the CDR3 reads CASSPPGQGTNTEAFF. CDR3 nucleotides: TGTGCCAGCAGCCCCCCGGGACAGGGAACGAACACTGAAGCTTTCTTT.